The 2 T cell receptor beta chains reported below all come from one sample, sequenced in a study of blood T cell repertoires in COVID-19 (dated by TCRdb to the early 2020s). The library was built by means of the immunoSEQ multiplex PCR assay. Drawn from immuneACCESS, this table holds only the in-frame rearrangements with V and J called that TCRdb kept. Clones are partly lost; checked studies trace under half to an unresolved V gene and leave the rest unexplained. In this sample the table shows about 68,000 clones, around nine tenths of which occur a single time. Less than 8.5% of the sample is taken by the ten largest. The sequencing input was peripheral blood. These receptor sequences come from a human donor in a cohort sampled during active COVID-19.

The chain joins TRBV3-1 (or the pseudogene TRBV3-2) to TRBJ1-1; TRBD1 matches 8 bases. Trimming took 4 bases from V and 0 from J; bases not matched to a gene: 1. Germline CDR1 is LGHDT and CDR2 is YNNKEL (reference sequence). The CDR3 consists of 14 residues. CDR3 DNA: TGTGCCAGCAGCCCAGGGGGCCTGAACACTGAAGCTTTCTTT. Amino acid sequence: CASSPGGLNTEAFF.

The V and J genes are TRBV2 and TRBJ1-1; 8 bases agree with TRBD1. CDR3 size: 16 residues. Trimming at V came to 8 bases and at J to 0 bases, leaving 11 bases not matched to a gene. Germline V lookup: CDR1 SNHLY, CDR2 FYNNEI. CDR3 in amino acids: CASQGGQALMNTEAFF. The CDR3 DNA is TGTGCCAGCCAGGGGGGACAGGCATTGATGAACACTGAAGCTTTCTTT. Based on the CDR3 plus reference TRBV2 and TRBJ1-1, the full variable domain is EPEVTQTPSHQVTQMGQEVILRCVPISNHLYFYWYRQILGQKVEFLVSFYNNEISEKSEIFDDQFSVERPDGSNFTLKIRSTKLEDSAMYFCASQGGQALMNTEAFFGQGTRLTVV.